This TCR beta chain was recovered during a study of CD8 T cells in Susac syndrome. RNA totalling about 0.45 to 1 ug underwent reverse transcription with random hexamers. MiXCR, applied by TCRdb to the immunoSEQ multiplex PCR reads, yields one record per CDR3 protein. This sample has some 150,000 distinct CDR3 sequences; about 93% occur once, and the top ten carry over 0.25%. This clonotype was seen only once. This sequence originates from a human donor in good health. Sequencing was carried out using CD8+ T cells from PBMCs.

CDR3 amino acids: CASSYQSGRGNTGELFF. As DNA, the CDR3 is TGTGCCAGCAGTTACCAAAGCGGGAGGGGGAACACCGGGGAGCTGTTTTTT. The chain joins TRBV6-5 to TRBJ2-2, with TRBD2 identical over 10 bases. Losses at the gene ends were 2 bases for V and 1 base for J; bases not matched to a gene: 4. Per germline, CDR1 MNHEY and CDR2 SVGAGI. The CDR3 has 17 amino acids.